Presented here are 16 T cell receptor beta chains from one specimen sequenced in a study of identical twins. MiXCR, applied by TCRdb to the 5' RACE reads, yields one record per CDR3 protein. Here the sample spans some 790,000 distinct CDR3 sequences, 18% being singletons. This sample also appeared in a second study, on T cells expressing NK-cell markers.

The sequencing sample was made of PBMCs. The receptors here all came from a woman between 18 and 29 years old in good health.

This clonotype was recorded a few times. J is TRBJ1-2 and V is TRBV6-1, with D tentatively TRBD1 (5 bases). The CDR3 sequence is 15 residues long. Germline-derived CDR1 and CDR2 are MNHNS and SASEGT. V gave up 8 bases and J gave up 4 bases, with 20 bases separating them. The CDR3 spells CASQPRRDSLYGYTF. CDR3 bases: TGTGCCAGCCAACCGCGGCGTGACAGCCTCTATGGCTACACCTTC.

The V and J genes are TRBV7-9 and TRBJ1-5; TRBD1 aligns across 7 bases. CDR1 is SEHNR and CDR2 is FQNEAQ in the germline V gene (reference sequence). This CDR3 is 15 amino acids long. V trimming: 5 bases; J trimming: 7 bases; junction bases outside the gene matches: 11. The CDR3 DNA follows: TGTGCCAGCAGCCCGACCGGGACAGTCCGGCAGCCCCAGCATTTT. As protein: CASSPTGTVRQPQHF.

The table lists this clonotype with a few counts. The rearrangement joins TRBV20-1 to TRBJ2-3, with 12 bases identical to TRBD1. CDR1 is DFQATT, CDR2 SNEGSKA, per germline (reference sequence). Germline trimming cut 3 bases from V and 4 bases from J; bases unmatched to any gene: 5. CDR3 length: 15 amino acids. CDR3 sequence reads: CSARTGTGGADTQYF. DNA of the CDR3: TGCAGTGCTAGGACCGGGACAGGGGGCGCAGATACGCAGTATTTT.

This clonotype was seen a few times. The chain couples TRBV6-2 or TRBV6-3 to TRBJ1-5; TRBD1 is a possible D gene (5 bases). The CDR3 covers 14 residues. The V end was cut by 6 bases, the J end by 5 bases, with 14 bases between. CDR1 and CDR2 from the germline V gene are MNHEY and SVGEGT. The CDR3 loop reads CASRTRTTHQPQHF. The CDR3 DNA reads TGTGCCAGCAGGACCAGGACAACTCATCAGCCCCAGCATTTT.

The rearrangement joins TRBV12-3 or TRBV12-4 to TRBJ1-2; possibly TRBD1 for D (5 bases). CDR3 size: 13 residues. Trimming stripped 8 bases from V and 7 bases from J, with 17 bases between. The CDR3 is CASSLGGESGYTF. Written as DNA, the CDR3 is TGTGCCAGCTCCCTCGGGGGGGAGAGTGGCTACACCTTC.

The rearrangement joins TRBV12-3 or TRBV12-4 to TRBJ2-7; no reliable D call. The CDR3 has 15 residues. V dropped 6 bases and J dropped 5 bases, with 20 bases sitting between them. In DNA, the CDR3 is TGTGCCAGCAGCCCTTACAAGCTCTCAGGTCACGAGCAGTACTTC. Encoded protein: CASSPYKLSGHEQYF.

V and J are TRBV29-1 and TRBJ2-2; TRBD2 matches at 7 bases. The CDR3 runs 11 residues. Germline V lookup: CDR1 SQVTM, CDR2 ANQGSEA. The junction had 2 bases not matched to a gene; V was cut back by 5 bases and J by 8 bases. The CDR3 sequence is CSVRTRGELFF. CDR3 in DNA: TGCAGCGTTAGGACTAGAGGGGAGCTGTTTTTT.

This clonotype came up a few times. This chain connects TRBV20-1 to TRBJ2-1; 10 bases are a match to TRBD2. The germline gives CDR1 DFQATT, CDR2 SNEGSKA (reference sequence). V trimming: 0 bases; J trimming: 7 bases; junction bases outside the gene matches: 9. The CDR3 totals 16 residues. The CDR3 nucleotides read TGCAGTGCTAGAGACCCTGCTAGCGGGGGTAAGAATGAGCAGTTCTTC. It yields the protein CSARDPASGGKNEQFF.

The genes are TRBV6-1 and TRBJ1-1; D is ambiguous. CDR1 is MNHNS, CDR2 SASEGT, per germline. V lost 5 bases and J 1 base, leaving 8 bases between the germline ends. The CDR3 totals 13 residues. The CDR3 spells CASSPVKNTEAFF. CDR3 DNA: TGTGCCAGCAGTCCTGTCAAGAACACTGAAGCTTTCTTT.

The chain joins TRBV27 to TRBJ1-5, with 9 bases aligning to TRBD1. CDR3 length equals 15 residues. In germline, CDR1 is MNHEY, CDR2 SMNVEV (reference sequence). V lost 4 bases and J lost 4; bases outside the gene matches: 5. The CDR3 is CASSYSQGANQPQHF. CDR3 nucleotides: TGTGCCAGCAGTTATTCACAGGGGGCTAATCAGCCCCAGCATTTT.

This clonotype was observed a handful of times. The chain employs TRBV10-3 and TRBJ2-5, with a weak D call TRBD2 (5 bases). The CDR3 is 14 residues long. The ends were cut back, 8 bases at V and 2 bases at J, with 15 bases in the middle. The germline V gene encodes CDR1 ENHRY and CDR2 SYGVKD. The CDR3, as DNA: TGTGCCATCGCGAGGGCACCCGGACAAGAGACCCAGTACTTC. It yields the protein CAIARAPGQETQYF.

This clonotype was detected only a few times. The chain couples TRBV3-1 to TRBJ1-1; D may be TRBD1 (6 bases). CDR3 length: 15 residues. CDR1 and CDR2 (germline): LGHDT, YNNKEL (reference sequence). V was trimmed by 4 bases and J by 2 bases, leaving 14 bases between them. The CDR3 DNA is TGTGCCAGCAGCCCAAGAAACAGGGTAAACACTGAAGCTTTCTTT. Amino acid sequence: CASSPRNRVNTEAFF.

The V call is TRBV5-1, the J call TRBJ2-7; no reliable D call. Trimming took off 0 bases at V and 3 bases at J, with 10 bases between the two ends. This CDR3 has 14 amino acids. The germline gives CDR1 SGHRS, CDR2 YFSETQ. CDR3 sequence (DNA): TGCGCCAGCAGCTTGGCCGCCGGAAACTACGAGCAGTACTTC. Translated: CASSLAAGNYEQYF.

The J gene is TRBJ1-1, the V gene TRBV10-3, with D possibly being TRBD1 (5 bases). Germline V CDR1 and CDR2: ENHRY, SYGVKD. The CDR3 covers 12 residues. V lost 11 bases to trimming and J lost 9 bases, with 19 bases between them. The DNA for the CDR3 is TGTGCCGTCGGCCTTCAACAGGCAAAAGCTTTCTTT. This sequence encodes CAVGLQQAKAFF.

This chain connects TRBV14 to TRBJ2-7; TRBD1 is a possible D gene (5 bases). The V and J ends lost 5 bases and 6 bases respectively, with 17 bases between them. CDR3 length equals 14 residues. CDR1 SGHDN and CDR2 FVKESK come from the germline V gene. The CDR3, as DNA: TGTGCCAGCAGCAAAGGGGTCTATTCTGGCGAGCAGTACTTC. This sequence encodes CASSKGVYSGEQYF.

The CDR3 DNA follows: TGTGCCAGCAGCTTAGCGGGAGCTGGTGAGCAGTTCTTC. Residues: CASSLAGAGEQFF. This chain uses TRBV7-2 with TRBJ2-1; possibly TRBD2 for D (5 bases). The germline V gene encodes CDR1 SGHTA and CDR2 FQGNSA. CDR3 size: 13 residues. V was trimmed by 0 bases and J by 9 bases, leaving 9 bases between them.